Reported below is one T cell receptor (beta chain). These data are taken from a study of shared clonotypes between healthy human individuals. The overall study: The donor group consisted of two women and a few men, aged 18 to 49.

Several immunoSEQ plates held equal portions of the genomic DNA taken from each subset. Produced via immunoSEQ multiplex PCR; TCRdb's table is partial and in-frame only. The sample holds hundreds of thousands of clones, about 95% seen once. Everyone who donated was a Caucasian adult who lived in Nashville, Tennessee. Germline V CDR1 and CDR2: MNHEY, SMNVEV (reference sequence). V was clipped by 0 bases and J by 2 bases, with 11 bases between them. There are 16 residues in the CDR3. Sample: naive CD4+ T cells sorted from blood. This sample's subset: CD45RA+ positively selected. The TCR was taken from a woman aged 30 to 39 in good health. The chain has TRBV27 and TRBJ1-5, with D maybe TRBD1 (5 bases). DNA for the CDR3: TGTGCCAGCAGTTTATCGCGCAGGGTAGGCAATCAGCCCCAGCATTTT. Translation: CASSLSRRVGNQPQHF.